The 7 T cell receptor beta chains reported below all come from one sample, sequenced in a study of blood T cell repertoires in COVID-19. Clones were sequenced by immunoSEQ multiplex PCR, and TCRdb holds only the in-frame ones, with some missing. There are about 40,000 clones in the sample; around 85% occur only once, and less than 3.5% lies in the top ten. Sample: peripheral blood. The receptors originated from a woman aged 55-70 years with acute or convalescent COVID-19.

This CDR3 reads CASSWWTAPGGYTF. As DNA, the CDR3 is TGTGCCAGCAGCTGGTGGACAGCGCCCGGAGGCTACACCTTC. The V call is TRBV5-6, the J call TRBJ1-2, with a tentative D call TRBD1 (6 bases). The V gene lost 3 bases and the J gene lost 8 bases, with 17 bases spanning the gap. The CDR3 totals 14 residues. CDR1 is SGHDT and CDR2 is YYEEEE in the germline V gene.

The chain combines TRBV3-1 (or the pseudogene TRBV3-2) with TRBJ1-1; D is undetermined. Trimming cost V 1 base and J 6 bases, with 9 bases left between them. Germline V gene lookup returns CDR1 LGHDT and CDR2 YNNKEL (reference sequence). CDR3 length equals 13 residues. DNA for the CDR3: TGTGCCAGCAGCCAAGGACTAGTTCCTGAAGCTTTCTTT. Its protein is CASSQGLVPEAFF.

This chain joins TRBV6-5 and TRBJ1-6; D is ambiguous. Germline assignment: CDR1 MNHEY and CDR2 SVGAGI. Trimming took off 5 bases at V and 7 bases at J, with 15 bases between the two ends. This CDR3 region has 15 residues. CDR3: CASSIPGNPNSPLHF. The CDR3 DNA follows: TGTGCCAGCAGTATACCGGGAAACCCGAATTCACCCCTCCACTTT.

The chain employs TRBV18 and TRBJ2-7, with 7 bases that match TRBD2. Germline-derived CDR1 and CDR2 are KGHSH and LQKENI. Trimming took 4 bases from V and 7 from J; bases not matched to a gene: 16. This CDR3 has 16 amino acids. CDR3 in DNA: TGTGCCAGCTCACGAACTAGCGCGGGGGATCTTGGGGAGCAGTACTTC. It specifies CASSRTSAGDLGEQYF.

The chain couples TRBV5-5 to TRBJ2-7; no clear D gene. Germline values: CDR1 SGHKS, CDR2 YYEKEE (reference sequence). Trimming took off 1 base at V and 2 bases at J, with 10 bases between the two ends. CDR3 size: 14 residues. CDR3 DNA: TGTGCCAGCAGCTTGCTAGTTTCCCCCTACGAGCAGTACTTC. Amino acids: CASSLLVSPYEQYF.

The gene calls are TRBV15 and TRBJ2-2; D is possibly TRBD1 (5 bases). There are 14 residues in the CDR3. Per the germline V gene, CDR1 is LNHNV and CDR2 is YYDKDF (reference sequence). The V and J ends lost 2 bases and 7 bases respectively, with 11 bases between them. The CDR3 spells CATSRLTVGGELFF. In DNA form, the CDR3 reads TGTGCCACCAGCAGATTGACAGTGGGCGGGGAGCTGTTTTTT.

V gene TRBV30 combines with J gene TRBJ2-7, with 7 bases fitting TRBD1. CDR1 and CDR2 from the germline V gene are GTSNPN and SVGIG (reference sequence). The trim removed 3 bases at V and 1 base at J, leaving 6 bases unmatched. The CDR3 has 14 residues. CDR3 sequence reads: CAWRPGTASYEQYF. Written as DNA, the CDR3 is TGTGCCTGGAGGCCTGGGACAGCGTCCTACGAGCAGTACTTC.